Following are 20 T cell receptor beta chains from one sample sequenced in a study of shared clonotypes between healthy human individuals. Using immunoSEQ multiplex PCR, the repertoire was profiled, and TCRdb retains in-frame clones only, with some absent. The sample holds roughly 410,000 clones; about 96% are singletons and the top ten take more than 0.3%. The sample taken for sequencing was memory CD8+ T cells sorted from blood. Subset indicated: CD45RO+ cells pooled with CCR7-negative TemRA cells. The receptors here all came from a man aged 25-45 years in good health.

CDR3 amino acids: CAWTLQETQYF. In DNA form, the CDR3 reads TGTGCCTGGACCCTCCAAGAGACCCAGTACTTC. The chain combines TRBV30 with TRBJ2-5; D gene ambiguous. The V end lost 4 bases, the J end lost 1 base, and 4 bases lay between the germline ends. Germline V gives CDR1 GTSNPN, CDR2 SVGIG (reference sequence). This CDR3 contains 11 residues.

The chain links TRBV6-1 to TRBJ2-2; TRBD1 matches 11 bases. The CDR3 length is 15 residues. V shed 8 bases and J 5 bases; nucleotides not matched to a gene: 7. CDR1 MNHNS and CDR2 SASEGT come from the germline V gene. The CDR3 loop is CASLIRDRGTGELFF. The CDR3, as DNA: TGTGCCAGCCTAATCCGGGACAGGGGGACCGGGGAGCTGTTTTTT.

J is TRBJ2-3 and V is TRBV27; no firm D call. The CDR3 totals 15 residues. Trimming shortened V by 5 bases and J by 1 base, and 13 bases separated the two germline ends. Germline values: CDR1 MNHEY, CDR2 SMNVEV (reference sequence). The CDR3 sequence: CASSPTPLGTDTQYF. The CDR3 bases are TGTGCCAGCAGTCCCACCCCTCTAGGCACAGATACGCAGTATTTT.

The chain recombines TRBV5-4 with TRBJ2-3, with 7 bases fitting TRBD1. Per germline, CDR1 SGHNT and CDR2 YYREEE (reference sequence). Trimming removed 4 bases from V and 2 bases from J; junction bases left unmatched: 10. The CDR3 is made up of 16 amino acids. The CDR3: CASSTTGTANTDTQYF. The CDR3 nucleotides read TGTGCCAGCAGCACCACCGGGACAGCCAACACAGATACGCAGTATTTT. Drawing the rest from reference TRBV5-4 and TRBJ2-3, the complete variable domain is ETGVTQSPTHLIKTRGQQVTLRCSSQSGHNTVSWYQQALGQGPQFIFQYYREEENGRGNFPPRFSGLQFPNYSSELNVNALELDDSALYLCASSTTGTANTDTQYFGPGTRLTVL.

Comments on this clone: Within the sample, other DNA sequences also encode this same CDR3. The chain links TRBV28 to TRBJ2-3; D is uncertain. CDR1 and CDR2 (germline): MDHEN, SYDVKM. The CDR3 has 12 residues. With 6 bases removed from V and 2 bases from J, the gap between germline ends came to 6 bases. DNA of the CDR3: TGTGCCAGCAGCCCCGACACAGATACGCAGTATTTT. Residues: CASSPDTDTQYF.

The chain is built from TRBV18 and TRBJ1-2; D unresolved. The CDR3 extends over 12 amino acids. The germline V and J ends were trimmed by 1 base and 7 bases, with 7 bases remaining between them. Germline V CDR1 and CDR2: KGHSH, LQKENI. The CDR3 DNA is TGTGCCAGCTCACCACAGGGTGGTGGCTACACCTTC. This codes for CASSPQGGGYTF. Together with reference TRBV18 and TRBJ1-2, the CDR3 gives the full variable domain: NAGVMQNPRHLVRRRGQEARLRCSPMKGHSHVYWYRQLPEEGLKFMVYLQKENIIDESGMPKERFSAEFPKEGPSILRIQQVVRGDSAAYFCASSPQGGGYTFGSGTRLTVV.

The chain uses TRBV27 and TRBJ2-3; 15 bases agree with TRBD2. Germline V gene lookup returns CDR1 MNHEY and CDR2 SMNVEV (reference sequence). J was trimmed by 6 bases and V by 2 bases; bases with no gene match: 6. This CDR3 has 17 residues. The CDR3 nucleotides read TGTGCCAGCAGTTTACGGGGACTAGCGGGAGGTCCGGATACGCAGTATTTT. Its protein product is CASSLRGLAGGPDTQYF.

A single count supports this clone. The rearrangement links TRBV14 to TRBJ1-2; D is possibly TRBD1 (6 bases). Trimming took 2 bases from V and 3 from J, leaving 10 bases between them. The germline gives CDR1 SGHDN, CDR2 FVKESK. The CDR3 has 14 residues. DNA for the CDR3: TGTGCCAGCAGCCAAAACAGGGTAGACTATGGCTACACCTTC. Amino acids: CASSQNRVDYGYTF.

The chain joins TRBV25-1 to TRBJ2-1; possible D gene TRBD2, 7 bases. The CDR3 runs 12 residues. Trimming pared 8 bases from V and 9 bases from J, leaving 14 bases between. CDR1 MGHDK and CDR2 SYGVNS come from the germline V gene. CDR3 nucleotides: TGTGCCAGCGGAGGGGGGGCGGCTGAGCAGTTCTTC. Its protein is CASGGGAAEQFF.

V usage is TRBV5-4 and J usage is TRBJ2-5, with 11 bases fitting TRBD1. J gave up 1 base and V 4 bases, and 6 bases lay outside the gene matches. Germline lookup yields CDR1 SGHNT and CDR2 YYREEE (reference sequence). The CDR3 totals 16 residues. The CDR3 bases are TGTGCCAGCAGCCTATTCGGGACAGGGGGCCAAGAGACCCAGTACTTC. This gives the protein CASSLFGTGGQETQYF. The whole variable domain, remainder taken from reference TRBV5-4 and TRBJ2-5, is ETGVTQSPTHLIKTRGQQVTLRCSSQSGHNTVSWYQQALGQGPQFIFQYYREEENGRGNFPPRFSGLQFPNYSSELNVNALELDDSALYLCASSLFGTGGQETQYFGPGTRLLVL.

The V gene is TRBV5-1, the J gene TRBJ1-3; no clear D gene. The CDR3 totals 18 residues. With 2 bases removed from V and 4 bases from J, the gap between germline ends came to 22 bases. Germline loops: CDR1 SGHRS, CDR2 YFSETQ. The CDR3, as DNA: TGCGCCAGCAGCTTCACCTCGGGCGGCGGGAAATTGGGAAACACCATATATTTT. It translates to CASSFTSGGGKLGNTIYF.

The J gene is TRBJ2-2, the V gene TRBV28, with TRBD1 identical over 8 bases. The CDR3 consists of 11 residues. Germline V lookup: CDR1 MDHEN, CDR2 SYDVKM. The CDR3 DNA reads as TGTGCTTCAGGGGGCCACCGGGAGCTGTTTTTT. Translation: CASGGHRELFF.

The chain combines TRBV30 with TRBJ1-1, with D hard to call. Germline V gene sequence: CDR1 GTSNPN, CDR2 SVGIG (reference sequence). This CDR3 is built from 13 residues. With 2 bases removed from V and 0 bases from J, the gap between germline ends came to 7 bases. CDR3 sequence reads: CAWSIIVNTEAFF. As DNA, the CDR3 is TGTGCCTGGAGTATAATAGTGAACACTGAAGCTTTCTTT.

The rearrangement uses TRBV27 and TRBJ1-2; D remains ambiguous. Trimming cost V 5 bases and J 3 bases, with 16 bases left between them. Germline-derived CDR1 and CDR2 are MNHEY and SMNVEV (reference sequence). The CDR3 extends over 15 amino acids. CDR3 coding DNA: TGTGCCAGCAGTCCGTCGGACCGGCTTTACTATGGCTACACCTTC. It encodes CASSPSDRLYYGYTF.

The chain combines TRBV5-1 with TRBJ2-1, with D maybe TRBD2 (6 bases). The ends were cut back, 7 bases at V and 4 bases at J, with 6 bases in the middle. The germline CDR1 and CDR2 sequences are SGHRS and YFSETQ. This CDR3 spans 11 amino acids. The chain's CDR3 is CASGGYNEQFF. The DNA of the CDR3 is TGCGCCAGCGGGGGGTACAATGAGCAGTTCTTC.

CDR3 amino acids: CASSPGPSTNEKLFF. The CDR3 DNA follows: TGTGCCAGCAGCCCTGGACCCTCAACTAATGAAAAACTGTTTTTT. V gene TRBV5-4 combines with J gene TRBJ1-4; D ambiguous. The germline gives CDR1 SGHNT, CDR2 YYREEE (reference sequence). This CDR3 has 15 residues. With 4 bases removed from V and 0 bases from J, the gap between germline ends came to 10 bases.

This clone has more than one count but fewer than ten. The V gene is TRBV4-1, the J gene TRBJ2-5; possibly TRBD2 for D (6 bases). Germline V gene sequence: CDR1 MGHRA, CDR2 YSYEKL. The CDR3 is made up of 18 amino acids. Between the trimmed V and J ends, which lost 1 base and 5 bases, there was a span of 23 bases. In DNA, the CDR3 is TGCGCCAGCAGCCAAGGCTTGGGCGGGACTGGGCGGTTGGAGACCCAGTACTTC. Its protein product is CASSQGLGGTGRLETQYF.

This clone was seen a single time. J is TRBJ2-1 and V is TRBV7-9; the D is unclear. V was cut by 6 bases and J by 2 bases, with 17 bases left in between. This CDR3 comprises 16 residues. Germline V CDR1 and CDR2: SEHNR, FQNEAQ (reference sequence). CDR3 nucleotides: TGTGCCAGCAGTTCCTCTCGCATGTTGACCTACAATGAGCAGTTCTTC. Translation gives CASSSSRMLTYNEQFF. The entire variable domain, with the rest obtained from reference TRBV7-9 and TRBJ2-1, is as follows: DTGVSQNPRHKITKRGQNVTFRCDPISEHNRLYWYRQTLGQGPEFLTYFQNEAQLEKSRLLSDRFSAERPKGSFSTLEIQRTEQGDSAMYLCASSSSRMLTYNEQFFGPGTRLTVL.

The V gene is TRBV19, the J gene TRBJ2-2; 10 positions agree with TRBD1. The CDR3 is made up of 13 amino acids. Germline loops: CDR1 LNHDA, CDR2 SQIVND (reference sequence). Trimming removed 10 bases from V and 4 bases from J; junction bases left unmatched: 3. The CDR3 loop reads CAMGQGTTGELFF. CDR3 in DNA: TGTGCCATGGGACAGGGGACCACCGGGGAGCTGTTTTTT. Full variable domain (outside the CDR3, taken from reference TRBV19 and TRBJ2-2): DGGITQSPKYLFRKEGQNVTLSCEQNLNHDAMYWYRQDPGQGLRLIYYSQIVNDFQKGDIAEGYSVSREKKESFPLTVTSAQKNPTAFYLCAMGQGTTGELFFGEGSRLTVL.

This chain connects TRBV4-1 to TRBJ1-2; D gene uncertain. V lost 1 base and J 3 bases, leaving 3 bases between the germline ends. CDR3 size: 12 residues. CDR1 and CDR2 (germline): MGHRA, YSYEKL. The chain's CDR3 is CASSQGDYGYTF. The CDR3 DNA sequence: TGCGCCAGCAGCCAAGGGGACTATGGCTACACCTTC.